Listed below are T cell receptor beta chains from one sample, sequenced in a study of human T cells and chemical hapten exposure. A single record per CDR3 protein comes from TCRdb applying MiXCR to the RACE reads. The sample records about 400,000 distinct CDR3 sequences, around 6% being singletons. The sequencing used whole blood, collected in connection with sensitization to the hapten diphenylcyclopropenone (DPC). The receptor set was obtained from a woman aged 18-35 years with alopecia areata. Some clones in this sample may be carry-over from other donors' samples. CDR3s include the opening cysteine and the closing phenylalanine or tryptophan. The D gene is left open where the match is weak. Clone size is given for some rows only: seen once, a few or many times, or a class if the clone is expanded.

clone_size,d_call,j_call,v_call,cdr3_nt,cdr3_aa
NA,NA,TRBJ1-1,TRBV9,TGTGCCAGCAGCGTATTGGAGGGAGAAGCTTTCTTT,CASSVLEGEAFF
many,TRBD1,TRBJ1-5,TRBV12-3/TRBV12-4,TGTGCCAGCAGTCCCCGTACAGGGGGCAATCAGCCCCAGCATTTT,CASSPRTGGNQPQHF
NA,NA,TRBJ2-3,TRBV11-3,TGTGCCAGCAGCTTAGGTGCGGTGCGCACAGATACGCAGTATTTT,CASSLGAVRTDTQYF
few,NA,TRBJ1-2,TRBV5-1,TGCGCCAGCAGCTTGGTCTCCCTGAACTATGGCTACACCTTC,CASSLVSLNYGYTF
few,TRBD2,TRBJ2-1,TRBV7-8,TGTGCCAGCAGCTTAGCGACTAGCGGGGGGCTTTCTTCCTACAATGAGCAGTTCTTC,CASSLATSGGLSSYNEQFF
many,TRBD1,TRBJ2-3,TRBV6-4,TGTGCCAGCAGTGCGCAGGGGGCTGAGACAGATACGCAGTATTTT,CASSAQGAETDTQYF
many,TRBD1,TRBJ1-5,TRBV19,TGTGCCAGTAGTATTGGGGACAGAGTATTTCAGCCCCAGCATTTT,CASSIGDRVFQPQHF
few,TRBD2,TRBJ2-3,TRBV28,TGTGCCAGCAGTCGCCGACTAGCGGGTACAGATACGCAGTATTTT,CASSRRLAGTDTQYF
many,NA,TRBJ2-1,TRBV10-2,TGCGCCAGCAGTGTCCCGCCTAGCGTTTACAATGAGCAGTTCTTC,CASSVPPSVYNEQFF
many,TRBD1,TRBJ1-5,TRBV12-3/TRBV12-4,TGTGCCAGCAGCCAAAGTACAGGGGCGCGCAATCAGCCCCAGCATTTT,CASSQSTGARNQPQHF
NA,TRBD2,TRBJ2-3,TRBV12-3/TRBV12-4,TGTGCCAGCAGGAAGCGGGGGGGCAAGGAAGCTACGCAGTATTTT,CASRKRGGKEATQYF
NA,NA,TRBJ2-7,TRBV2,TGTGCTACGGGGGCAGCGGTCTCCTACGAGCAGTACTTC,CATGAAVSYEQYF
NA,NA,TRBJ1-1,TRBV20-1,TGCAGTGCTAGAGATCCCACAAGGGGGAACACTGAAGCTTTCTTT,CSARDPTRGNTEAFF
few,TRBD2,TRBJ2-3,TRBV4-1,TGCGCCAGCAGTATCCCCTTCTCCCGGACTAGCGGGGGACGGGCACGCGATACGCAGTATTTT,CASSIPFSRTSGGRARDTQYF
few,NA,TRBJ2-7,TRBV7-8,TGTGCCAGCAGCTTAGCCACTCGACAGGTGGCTGACGAGCAGTACTTC,CASSLATRQVADEQYF
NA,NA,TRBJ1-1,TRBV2,TGTGCCAGCTCAAAGGGGAAAAAGAGCACTGAAGCTTTCTTT,CASSKGKKSTEAFF